Shown below are 27 T cell receptor beta chains from a single sample sequenced in a study of human T cells and chemical hapten exposure listed by TCRdb under 2021. Library preparation used RACE. The sequencer was a NextSeq 500. Through fastp at Q25 and MiXCR, TCRdb rebuilt clones from the public reads, retaining in-frame beta chains. Each CDR3 protein appears once, grouped with its most common genes and DNA. The sample contains 85,000 to 100,000 distinct CDR3 sequences, roughly 10% of them found a single time. Jointly, the top ten make up about 3% of the sample. The sample's time point label is to be understood as: pre-sensitization, week 0. The treatment or condition label of this sample denotes: therapeutic diphenylcyclopropenone sensitization with weekly scalp DPC. The sample in question was whole blood, obtained in connection with sensitization to the hapten diphenylcyclopropenone (DPC). These receptor sequences come from a woman in her sixties or seventies with alopecia areata. Some clones in this sample may be carry-over from other donors' samples.

In regard to this clonotype: A much more abundant neighbour one base away suggests this may be a read error. The chain joins TRBV7-9 to TRBJ2-1, with D perhaps TRBD2 (7 bases). V was cut by 2 bases and J by 7 bases, with 18 bases left in between. The germline CDR1 and CDR2 sequences are SEHNR and FQNEAQ (reference sequence). The length of the CDR3 is 16 residues. CDR3 sequence (DNA): TGTGCCAGCAGCTTAAGCGGGGCAGGGGAAATGAATGAGCAGTTCTTC. Protein: CASSLSGAGEMNEQFF.

This clonotype was detected many times. The V call is TRBV6-2 or TRBV6-3, the J call TRBJ1-5; possibly TRBD1 for D (6 bases). Germline V lookup: CDR1 MNHEY, CDR2 SVGEGT. The CDR3 spans 15 residues. V gave up 6 bases and J gave up 5 bases, with 17 bases separating them. In DNA form, the CDR3 reads TGTGCCAGCAGCTGGACAGCAGTGGGCCATCAGCCCCAGCATTTT. Translated, it gives CASSWTAVGHQPQHF.

This clonotype appeared a few times. The J gene is TRBJ2-1, the V gene TRBV12-3 or TRBV12-4; D not certain. Trimming left V 6 bases short and J 6 bases short, with 18 bases between. This CDR3 spans 15 amino acids. CDR3 in amino acids: CASSLGPAGGNEQFF. In DNA form, the CDR3 reads TGTGCCAGCAGCCTAGGCCCGGCAGGTGGCAATGAGCAGTTCTTC.

This clonotype has just a few counts. The chain employs TRBV29-1 and TRBJ2-6, with D hard to call. The CDR3 has 13 residues. V was shortened by 5 bases and J by 4 bases, with 9 bases between the two germline ends. Germline V lookup: CDR1 SQVTM, CDR2 ANQGSEA. The CDR3 DNA follows: TGCAGCGTTATTAAACCCGGGGCCAACGTCCTGACTTTC. It translates to CSVIKPGANVLTF. The entire variable domain, with the rest obtained from reference TRBV29-1 and TRBJ2-6, is as follows: SAVISQKPSRDICQRGTSLTIQCQVDSQVTMMFWYRQQPGQSLTLIATANQGSEATYESGFVIDKFPISRPNLTFSTLTVSNMSPEDSSIYLCSVIKPGANVLTFGAGSRLTVL.

The V and J genes are TRBV9 and TRBJ2-3, with unresolved D. CDR3 length: 11 amino acids. Trimming took off 6 bases at V and 6 bases at J, with 8 bases between the two ends. Per germline, CDR1 SGDLS and CDR2 YYNGEE. CDR3 nucleotide sequence: TGTGCCAGCACCCAAGCGGATACGCAGTATTTT. It encodes CASTQADTQYF.

The genes are TRBV20-1 and TRBJ1-2, with 7 bases identical to TRBD1. Germline loops: CDR1 DFQATT, CDR2 SNEGSKA (reference sequence). The CDR3 consists of 14 residues. Germline trimming cut 4 bases from V and 8 bases from J; bases unmatched to any gene: 13. CDR3: CSAKRQGLRMGYTF. CDR3 in DNA: TGCAGTGCTAAAAGACAGGGTCTGAGGATGGGCTACACCTTC.

This clonotype has a handful of counts. The gene calls are TRBV12-3 or TRBV12-4 and TRBJ1-1; no clear D. Trimming cost V 3 bases and J 1 base, with 9 bases left between them. The CDR3 has 14 residues. For the CDR3, the DNA is TGTGCCAGCAGTTTCTCCAGAGGGAACACTGAAGCTTTCTTT. Its protein product is CASSFSRGNTEAFF.

Of note for this clonotype: A much larger clone is a single base away; this may be a read error. CDR3 sequence reads: CASSSPKRPQHF. CDR3 DNA sequence: TGTGCCAGCTCATCGCCCAAAAGGCCCCAGCATTTT. The V call is TRBV18, the J call TRBJ1-5; D is ambiguous. The CDR3 loop spans 12 amino acids. Germline V gene data show CDR1 as KGHSH and CDR2 as LQKENI. The V end was cut by 5 bases, the J end by 9 bases, with 11 bases between.

This clonotype was recorded many times. CDR3 DNA: TGCAGTGCGGCCAGAGGGACAGTCTATGGCTACACCTTC. It encodes CSAARGTVYGYTF. The chain uses TRBV20-1 and TRBJ1-2; 7 bases agree with TRBD1. Looked up from germline, CDR1 is DFQATT and CDR2 is SNEGSKA (reference sequence). The CDR3 totals 13 residues. J gave up 4 bases and V 6 bases, and 8 bases lay outside the gene matches.

The chain has TRBV11-2 and TRBJ1-2; D is ambiguous. The V and J ends lost 5 bases and 4 bases respectively, with 5 bases between them. Per the germline V gene, CDR1 is SGHAT and CDR2 is FQNNGV. The CDR3 sequence is 11 residues long. The CDR3 nucleotides are TGTGCCAGCAGCCCCTCCTATGGCTACACCTTC. This translates into CASSPSYGYTF.

In this sample, this clonotype turned up many times. V is TRBV10-3 and J is TRBJ2-2; 9 bases are a match to TRBD1. Germline V gives CDR1 ENHRY, CDR2 SYGVKD. The CDR3 contains 14 residues. J was trimmed by 6 bases and V by 2 bases; bases with no gene match: 1. In DNA, the CDR3 is TGTGCCATCAGTGAGAGGGACAGGGCCGGGGAGCTGTTTTTT. Its protein product is CAISERDRAGELFF.

This clonotype occurred a few times. The CDR3, as DNA: TGTGCCACGCGGGACAGACCCTCCCAATTATACAATGAGCAGTTCTTC. Translated, it gives CATRDRPSQLYNEQFF. The genes are TRBV19 and TRBJ2-1; tentative D call: TRBD1 (7 bases). V lost 10 bases to trimming and J lost 4 bases, with 23 bases between them. The CDR3 is 16 amino acids. Germline CDR1 is LNHDA and CDR2 is SQIVND (reference sequence).

The gene calls are TRBV20-1 and TRBJ2-1; TRBD2 aligns across 11 bases. This CDR3 comprises 13 residues. V gave up 6 bases and J gave up 15 bases; unmatched junction bases: 13. CDR1 is DFQATT, CDR2 SNEGSKA, per germline (reference sequence). The CDR3 loop reads CSAPDSGGARTFF. Here the CDR3 DNA reads TGCAGTGCCCCAGATAGCGGGGGGGCCCGGACGTTCTTC.

This clonotype was picked up many times. The V gene is TRBV6-6, the J gene TRBJ1-2; D is uncertain. V lost 5 bases and J lost 7, with 20 bases in between. This CDR3 is built from 15 residues. Germline assignment: CDR1 MNHNY and CDR2 SVGAGI (reference sequence). CDR3 DNA: TGTGCCAGCAGTAACTACCTGGAAGCGGTGGGTGGCTACACCTTC. Protein: CASSNYLEAVGGYTF.

There are a few counts of this clonotype. The chain links TRBV7-6 to TRBJ2-1, with no clear D. Looked up from germline, CDR1 is SGHVS and CDR2 is FNYEAQ. The CDR3 extends over 18 amino acids. Trimming removed 3 bases at V and 12 bases at J, with 30 bases between. CDR3 nucleotides: TGTGCCAGCAGCTTGGGCCCAAACTATCTCTCCCCCGAACTTCGGCAGTTCTTC. Amino acids: CASSLGPNYLSPELRQFF.

This clonotype was found many times. The rearrangement uses TRBV4-2 and TRBJ1-3, with 9 bases fitting TRBD1. CDR1 LGHNA and CDR2 YNFKEQ come from the germline V gene. The CDR3 extends over 18 amino acids. V trimming: 3 bases; J trimming: 4 bases; junction bases outside the gene matches: 13. This CDR3 reads CASSQYRDRVVEGNTIYF. The DNA of the CDR3 is TGTGCCAGCAGCCAGTACCGGGACAGGGTTGTGGAAGGAAACACCATATATTTT.

The chain recombines TRBV5-1 with TRBJ1-4; perhaps TRBD1 as D (6 bases). CDR1 is SGHRS, CDR2 YFSETQ, per germline. There are 15 residues in the CDR3. Deletions cut 3 bases from V and 3 bases from J, with 12 bases between. The CDR3 is CASSSTGLSNEKLFF. In nucleotides, the CDR3 is TGCGCCAGCAGCTCAACAGGGCTTTCTAATGAAAAACTGTTTTTT.

The table lists this clonotype with a few counts. This sequence joins TRBV3-1 and TRBJ2-3, with 8 bases identical to TRBD2. Germline CDR1 is LGHDT and CDR2 is YNNKEL (reference sequence). CDR3 length: 16 amino acids. V trimming: 4 bases; J trimming: 0 bases; junction bases outside the gene matches: 6. The CDR3 protein is CASSRGGGLSTDTQYF. CDR3 DNA sequence: TGTGCCAGCAGCCGGGGCGGGGGGCTCAGCACAGATACGCAGTATTTT.

This clonotype was picked up many times. The chain uses TRBV15 and TRBJ2-7; tentatively, D is TRBD1 (5 bases). Trimming took 4 bases from V and 1 from J, leaving 8 bases between them. The CDR3 contains 13 residues. CDR1 is LNHNV, CDR2 YYDKDF, per germline (reference sequence). CDR3 in amino acids: CATSKGESYEQYF. CDR3 sequence (DNA): TGTGCCACCAGCAAAGGGGAATCCTACGAGCAGTACTTC.

This clonotype has at least ten counts. The CDR3 DNA reads TGTGCCAGCAGTAAAACGGACAGGACCTACGAGCAGTACTTC. It is translated as CASSKTDRTYEQYF. The chain links TRBV6-6 to TRBJ2-7; 7 positions agree with TRBD1. The CDR3 extends over 14 amino acids. V was clipped by 5 bases and J by 2 bases; unmatched bases: 6. Germline CDR1 and CDR2: MNHNY and SVGAGI (reference sequence).

V is TRBV7-6 and J is TRBJ2-7; D might be TRBD2 (6 bases). Germline V CDR1 and CDR2: SGHVS, FNYEAQ. There are 15 residues in the CDR3. With 4 bases removed from V and 6 bases from J, the gap between germline ends came to 19 bases. CDR3: CASSSLAAGGGEQYF. The DNA for the CDR3 is TGTGCCAGCAGCTCCCTGGCAGCGGGTGGAGGCGAGCAGTACTTC.

This clonotype has just a few counts. The V gene is TRBV6-1, the J gene TRBJ2-1; TRBD2 matches at 9 bases. The CDR3 is 17 amino acids. Trimming took 4 bases from V and 3 from J; bases not matched to a gene: 10. Germline loops: CDR1 MNHNS, CDR2 SASEGT. CDR3 residues: CASSVGASGDLYNEQFF. CDR3 coding DNA: TGTGCCAGCAGTGTGGGAGCTAGCGGGGATCTCTACAATGAGCAGTTCTTC.

Only a few counts were recorded for this clonotype. The J gene is TRBJ2-5, the V gene TRBV2; TRBD1 aligns across 7 bases. V trimming: 8 bases; J trimming: 3 bases; junction bases outside the gene matches: 3. This CDR3 spans 12 amino acids. The germline CDR1 and CDR2 sequences are SNHLY and FYNNEI. This CDR3 reads CASGTGEETQYF. CDR3 nucleotides: TGTGCCAGCGGTACAGGGGAAGAGACCCAGTACTTC.

In this sample, this clonotype turned up a few times. This rearrangement joins TRBV10-3 to TRBJ2-7; D not certain. The CDR3 spans 15 residues. V lost 0 bases, J lost 5 bases, and 14 bases lay in between. Germline-derived CDR1 and CDR2 are ENHRY and SYGVKD. CDR3 sequence reads: CAISESWASGHEQYF. CDR3 DNA sequence: TGTGCCATCAGTGAGTCGTGGGCCTCCGGCCACGAGCAGTACTTC.

This clonotype was counted many times. The V call is TRBV7-9, the J call TRBJ1-1; TRBD1 is a possible D gene (6 bases). The CDR3 has 13 residues. Trimming cost V 6 bases and J 1 base, with 9 bases left between them. CDR1 SEHNR and CDR2 FQNEAQ come from the germline V gene (reference sequence). The CDR3 DNA reads as TGTGCCAGCAGTGGACAGTCGAACACTGAAGCTTTCTTT. Translated: CASSGQSNTEAFF.

This clonotype was detected once. The J gene is TRBJ1-2, the V gene TRBV5-6; D gene ambiguous. Germline V gene sequence: CDR1 SGHDT, CDR2 YYEEEE. V was cut by 1 base and J by 4 bases, with 14 bases left in between. The CDR3 runs to 15 residues. This chain's CDR3 is CASSLPSGSSYGYTF. CDR3 DNA sequence: TGTGCCAGCAGCTTGCCGTCAGGATCAAGCTATGGCTACACCTTC. Together with reference TRBV5-6 and TRBJ1-2, the CDR3 gives the full variable domain: DAGVTQSPTHLIKTRGQQVTLRCSPKSGHDTVSWYQQALGQGPQFIFQYYEEEERQRGNFPDRFSGHQFPNYSSELNVNALLLGDSALYLCASSLPSGSSYGYTFGSGTRLTVV.

Many counts were recorded for this clonotype. This chain connects TRBV11-2 to TRBJ1-2; the D gene is possibly TRBD1 (6 bases). Trimming cost V 4 bases and J 0 bases, with 18 bases left between them. Germline CDR1 reads SGHAT; CDR2 reads FQNNGV. This CDR3 is built from 17 residues. For the CDR3, the DNA is TGTGCCAGCAGCTGGGACATTGGGAGTATTGCTAACTATGGCTACACCTTC. This translates into CASSWDIGSIANYGYTF.